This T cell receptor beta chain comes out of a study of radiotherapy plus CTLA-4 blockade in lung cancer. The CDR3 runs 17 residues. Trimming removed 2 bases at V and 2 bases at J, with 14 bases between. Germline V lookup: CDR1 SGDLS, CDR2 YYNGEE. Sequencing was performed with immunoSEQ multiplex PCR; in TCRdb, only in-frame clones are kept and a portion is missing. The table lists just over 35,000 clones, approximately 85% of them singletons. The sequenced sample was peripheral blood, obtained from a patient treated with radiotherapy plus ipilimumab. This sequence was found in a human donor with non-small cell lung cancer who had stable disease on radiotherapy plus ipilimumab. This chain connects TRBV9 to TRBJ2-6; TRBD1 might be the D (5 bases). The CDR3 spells CASSVSRTTTGANVLTF. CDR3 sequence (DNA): TGTGCCAGCAGCGTTTCCAGGACAACTACTGGGGCCAACGTCCTGACTTTC.